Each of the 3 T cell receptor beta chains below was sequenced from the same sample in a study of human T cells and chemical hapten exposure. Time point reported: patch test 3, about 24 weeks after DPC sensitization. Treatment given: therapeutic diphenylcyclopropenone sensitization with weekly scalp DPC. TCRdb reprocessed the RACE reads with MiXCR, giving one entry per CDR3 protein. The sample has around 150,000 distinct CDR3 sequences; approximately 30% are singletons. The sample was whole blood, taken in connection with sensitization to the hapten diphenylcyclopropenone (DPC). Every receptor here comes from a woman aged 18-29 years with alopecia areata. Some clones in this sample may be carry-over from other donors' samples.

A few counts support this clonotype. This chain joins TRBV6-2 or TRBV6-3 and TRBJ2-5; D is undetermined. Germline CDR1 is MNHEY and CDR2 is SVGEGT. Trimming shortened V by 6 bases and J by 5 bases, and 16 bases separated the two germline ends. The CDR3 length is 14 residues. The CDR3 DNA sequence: TGTGCCAGCAGCCCCGGTGTCGCGGCGGAGACCCAGTACTTC. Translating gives CASSPGVAAETQYF.

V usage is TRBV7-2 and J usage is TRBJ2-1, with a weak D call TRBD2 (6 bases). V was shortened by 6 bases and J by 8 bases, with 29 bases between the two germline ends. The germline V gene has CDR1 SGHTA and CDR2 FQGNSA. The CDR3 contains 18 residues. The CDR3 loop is CASRERTGMGGYLHEQFF. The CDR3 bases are TGTGCCAGCAGAGAGAGAACGGGGATGGGGGGATATCTTCATGAGCAGTTCTTC.

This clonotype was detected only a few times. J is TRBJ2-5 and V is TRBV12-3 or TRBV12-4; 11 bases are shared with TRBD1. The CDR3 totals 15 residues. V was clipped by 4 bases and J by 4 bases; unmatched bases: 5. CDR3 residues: CASSSGQGAGETQYF. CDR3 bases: TGTGCCAGCAGTTCCGGACAGGGGGCAGGAGAGACCCAGTACTTC.